This T cell receptor (beta chain) derives from a study of response to subunit inactivated influenza vaccine. This clonotype has a count of ten or more. Deletions cut 4 bases from V and 9 bases from J, with 19 bases between. From germline, CDR1 is DFQATT and CDR2 SNEGSKA (reference sequence). This CDR3 has 14 residues. TCRdb processed the RT-PCR reads anew with MiXCR; each CDR3 protein has one entry. Counted here are hundreds of thousands of distinct CDR3 sequences, approximately 14% occurring once; the ten biggest clones make up under 14%. V usage is TRBV20-1 and J usage is TRBJ2-4; D perhaps matches TRBD1 (5 bases). This sample comprised PBMCs from blood, obtained 11 to 12 days after vaccination. The clonotype originates from a man between 50 and 59 years old who received an inactivated influenza vaccine. The CDR3 spells CSAIGHQGLVIQYF. DNA of the CDR3: TGCAGTGCTATCGGACACCAGGGTTTGGTCATTCAGTACTTC.